The source of this T cell receptor beta chain is a study of OX40 agonist ivuxolimab in advanced cancers. Study-level background: Patients treated during dose escalation were battling hepatocellular carcinoma, melanoma, renal cell or head and neck cancer. At approximately 80% male, the cohort had a mean age of about 60 years, ranging from about 23 to 79.

A remark on this clone: Other DNA sequences from this sample encode an identical CDR3 as well.

The CDR3 covers 14 residues. V dropped 1 base and J dropped 0 bases, with 4 bases sitting between them. Germline CDR1 and CDR2: MGHRA and YSYEKL. Only in-frame clones appear in the TCRdb table, and some are missing; sequencing was by immunoSEQ multiplex PCR. In the table there are about 28,000 clones, under 90% of which are singletons. Sequenced material: CD4+ or CD8+ T cells sorted from blood, taken in a trial of the OX40 agonist ivuxolimab. The source of this sequence is an adult with an advanced solid tumor such as melanoma, head and neck, liver or kidney cancer. The chain combines TRBV4-1 with TRBJ1-3; unclear D gene. CDR3 amino acids: CASSQGPSGNTIYF. The CDR3 DNA reads TGCGCCAGCAGCCAAGGTCCCTCTGGAAACACCATATATTTT.